This TCR beta chain was found in a study of cytomegalovirus exposure and HLA in healthy donors. CDR3 length: 16 residues. Trimming took off 6 bases at V and 6 bases at J, with 21 bases between the two ends. Germline CDR1 is MNHEY and CDR2 is SMNVEV (reference sequence). PCR amplification relied on 60 Vbeta primers (plus 13 Jbeta primers). The repertoire was sequenced with immunoSEQ multiplex PCR; TCRdb's copy has only in-frame clones and lacks some. Here the sample spans fewer than 250,000 clones, about four fifths being singletons. With regard to this clone: The sample holds other DNA sequences that translate to the same CDR3.

Sequenced: PBMCs. V usage is TRBV27 and J usage is TRBJ1-5, with D perhaps TRBD1 (6 bases). This clonotype was obtained from a woman in her 40s in good health and CMV-seronegative. CDR3 DNA: TGTGCCAGCAGGGTGAACCTACAGGGATCGGGTCAGCCCCAGCATTTT. Translated, it gives CASRVNLQGSGQPQHF.